The 32 T cell receptor beta chains in this list originate from one sample, sequenced in a study of T cell repertoires in cytomegalovirus infection (dated by TCRdb to the late 2010s). The antigens for these receptors are not known. Data came from an Illumina HiSeq 1500. TCRdb applied fastp at Q25 and MiXCR to the public reads, then kept only in-frame beta chains. Identical CDR3 protein sequences are pooled into one entry, listed with their most common genes and DNA. Across this sample there are about 52,000 distinct CDR3 sequences, with about 18% seen only once. Around 80% of the sample rests with the top ten. The sample's treatment or condition, from its label and the paper: in vitro stimulation with specific CMV peptide epitopes to enrich CMV-specific T cells. The sequencing used CD8+ T cells from cultured PBMCs, collected from culture after CMV antigen stimulation. The receptor set was obtained from a human donor in good health (CMV status not recorded). Some clones in this sample may be carry-over from other donors' samples.

J is TRBJ2-7 and V is TRBV10-3, with D possibly being TRBD1 or TRBD2 (5 bases each). Germline CDR1 is ENHRY and CDR2 is SYGVKD. The V end lost 10 bases, the J end lost 0 bases, and 16 bases lay between the germline ends. The CDR3 is made up of 14 amino acids. The CDR3 sequence: CATKGTESSYEQYF. In DNA, the CDR3 is TGTGCCACCAAGGGGACGGAGAGCTCCTACGAGCAGTACTTC.

The chain is built from TRBV12-3 or TRBV12-4 and TRBJ2-3; weak D call: TRBD2 (5 bases). Deletions cut 1 base from V and 11 bases from J, with 13 bases between. The CDR3 length is 13 residues. The CDR3 DNA reads as TGTGCCAGCAGTTTAGAGCGGCCTCTAGGGCAGTATTTT. Translation: CASSLERPLGQYF.

Regarding this clonotype: It is likely a read error, because the conserved phenylalanine at the end of the CDR3 is missing. The rearrangement joins TRBV7-2 to TRBJ2-5; the D is unclear. Germline lookup yields CDR1 SGHTA and CDR2 FQGNSA. V lost 0 bases and J 5 bases, leaving 10 bases between the germline ends. The CDR3 totals 14 residues. Here the CDR3 reads CASSLAELAETQYL. For the CDR3, the DNA is TGTGCCAGCAGCTTAGCAGAGTTGGCGGAGACCCAGTACTTA.

This clonotype occurred a few times. The chain has TRBV7-8 and TRBJ2-2; 11 bases fit TRBD2. This CDR3 comprises 17 residues. Germline V gene data show CDR1 as SGHVS and CDR2 as FQNEAQ. Germline trimming cut 5 bases from V and 7 bases from J; bases unmatched to any gene: 12. This CDR3 reads CASSLPISGGAGGELFF. Here the CDR3 DNA reads TGTGCCAGCAGCCTGCCGATTAGCGGGGGGGCCGGCGGGGAGCTGTTTTTT.

This clonotype was observed a handful of times. The genes are TRBV6-2 or TRBV6-3 and TRBJ2-5, with a weak D call TRBD2 (6 bases). Germline lookup yields CDR1 MNHEY and CDR2 SVGEGT. There are 14 residues in the CDR3. V lost 8 bases and J 2 bases, leaving 15 bases between the germline ends. CDR3 region: CASSPYGTQETQYF. The CDR3 bases are TGTGCCAGCTCCCCTTACGGGACTCAAGAGACCCAGTACTTC.

The chain employs TRBV4-3 and TRBJ2-3; D call uncertain. Germline CDR1 and CDR2: LGHNA and YSLEER. V lost 0 bases, J lost 1 base, and 5 bases lay in between. The CDR3 consists of 14 residues. The CDR3 region is CASSQDIGTDTQYF. The CDR3 DNA sequence: TGCGCCAGCAGCCAAGATATCGGCACAGATACGCAGTATTTT.

This chain links TRBV5-1 with TRBJ1-2; no clear D. This CDR3 region has 13 residues. V shed 1 base and J shed 4 bases, with 8 bases lying between them. Germline loops: CDR1 SGHRS, CDR2 YFSETQ. CDR3 nucleotide sequence: TGCGCCAGCAGCTTGTACGGAGTCTATGGCTACACCTTC. Translated, it gives CASSLYGVYGYTF.

This clonotype was seen only a few times. The V and J genes are TRBV11-1 and TRBJ2-7; possible D gene TRBD1, 6 bases. The V and J ends lost 1 base and 5 bases respectively, with 15 bases between them. This CDR3 is built from 15 residues. From germline, CDR1 is SGHAT and CDR2 FQDESV (reference sequence). The CDR3 protein is CASSLDLQGINEQYF. DNA for the CDR3: TGTGCCAGCAGCTTAGATTTGCAGGGGATAAACGAGCAGTACTTC. The whole variable domain, remainder taken from reference TRBV11-1 and TRBJ2-7, is EAEVAQSPRYKITEKSQAVAFWCDPISGHATLYWYRQILGQGPELLVQFQDESVVDDSQLPKDRFSAERLKGVDSTLKIQPAELGDSAMYLCASSLDLQGINEQYFGPGTRLTVT.

This clonotype has more than one count but fewer than ten. V and J are TRBV7-2 and TRBJ2-1; D might be TRBD2 (5 bases). The germline gives CDR1 SGHTA, CDR2 FQGNSA. This CDR3 is 16 amino acids long. V was shortened by 0 bases and J by 0 bases, with 9 bases between the two germline ends. CDR3 residues: CASSLAAASSYNEQFF. The CDR3 bases are TGTGCCAGCAGCTTAGCAGCGGCCAGCTCCTACAATGAGCAGTTCTTC. Filled out from reference TRBV7-2 and TRBJ2-1, the complete variable domain reads GAGVSQSPSNKVTEKGKDVELRCDPISGHTALYWYRQSLGQGLEFLIYFQGNSAPDKSGLPSDRFSAERTGGSVSTLTIQRTQQEDSAVYLCASSLAAASSYNEQFFGPGTRLTVL.

The chain joins TRBV2 to TRBJ2-3, with 7 positions matching TRBD1. The CDR3 covers 17 residues. The germline gives CDR1 SNHLY, CDR2 FYNNEI. J lost 1 base, V lost 7 bases, and 14 bases had no gene match. The CDR3 here is CASTHPLPTGGTDTQYF. For the CDR3, the DNA is TGTGCCAGCACCCACCCCCTCCCTACAGGGGGCACAGATACGCAGTATTTT. Supplemented by reference TRBV2 and TRBJ2-3, the full variable domain reads EPEVTQTPSHQVTQMGQEVILRCVPISNHLYFYWYRQILGQKVEFLVSFYNNEISEKSEIFDDQFSVERPDGSNFTLKIRSTKLEDSAMYFCASTHPLPTGGTDTQYFGPGTRLTVL.

This clonotype has just a few counts. This sequence joins TRBV9 and TRBJ1-2, with unresolved D. Trimming pared 6 bases from V and 4 bases from J, leaving 16 bases between. CDR1 and CDR2 from the germline V gene are SGDLS and YYNGEE. The CDR3 extends over 14 amino acids. This chain's CDR3 is CASKFGFPPYGYTF. The CDR3 bases are TGTGCCAGCAAGTTCGGCTTCCCCCCCTATGGCTACACCTTC.

This clonotype was found many times. The rearrangement uses TRBV6-2 or TRBV6-3 and TRBJ2-3; 10 bases fit TRBD1. The CDR3 contains 15 residues. Germline loops: CDR1 MNHEY, CDR2 SVGEGT. V gave up 0 bases and J gave up 4 bases; unmatched junction bases: 1. The CDR3 DNA follows: TGTGCCAGCAGTTACTCGACAGGGGGCGCAGATACGCAGTATTTT. As protein: CASSYSTGGADTQYF.

The table lists this clonotype with a few counts. The V and J genes are TRBV19 and TRBJ1-1, with D uncertain. The CDR3 length is 14 residues. V was trimmed by 3 bases and J by 6 bases, leaving 14 bases between them. From germline, CDR1 is LNHDA and CDR2 SQIVND (reference sequence). This CDR3 is CASSIGLEGAEAFF. As DNA, the CDR3 is TGTGCCAGTAGTATCGGCCTTGAGGGAGCTGAAGCTTTCTTT.

The rearrangement links TRBV14 to TRBJ2-7, with TRBD1 matching over 7 bases. This CDR3 region has 15 residues. After removal of 4 bases from V and 3 bases from J, the junction contained 9 bases not matched to a gene. Germline assignment: CDR1 SGHDN and CDR2 FVKESK. The chain's CDR3 is CASSPTRQGSYEQYF. CDR3 in DNA: TGTGCCAGCAGCCCTACCCGACAGGGAAGCTACGAGCAGTACTTC. Drawing the rest from reference TRBV14 and TRBJ2-7, the complete variable domain is EAGVTQFPSHSVIEKGQTVTLRCDPISGHDNLYWYRRVMGKEIKFLLHFVKESKQDESGMPNNRFLAERTGGTYSTLKVQPAELEDSGVYFCASSPTRQGSYEQYFGPGTRLTVT.

The rearrangement links TRBV7-2 to TRBJ2-3; 8 bases are a match to TRBD2. J was trimmed by 2 bases and V by 7 bases; bases with no gene match: 8. The CDR3 is 15 amino acids. The V gene's germline CDR1 is SGHTA and CDR2 FQGNSA. This chain's CDR3 is CASTVAGSYTDTQYF. DNA of the CDR3: TGTGCCAGCACCGTAGCGGGGTCCTACACAGATACGCAGTATTTT.

A few counts support this clonotype. This chain joins TRBV7-2 and TRBJ1-1; D not certain. The germline CDR1 and CDR2 sequences are SGHTA and FQGNSA. The CDR3 sequence is 13 residues long. Trimming left V 4 bases short and J 4 bases short, with 10 bases between. CDR3 loop: CASSYLGGTEAFF. The CDR3 bases are TGTGCCAGCAGCTACCTAGGAGGCACTGAAGCTTTCTTT.

This clonotype came up a few times. The rearrangement links TRBV7-2 to TRBJ1-1; D is possibly TRBD1 (5 bases). The V and J ends lost 2 bases and 4 bases respectively, with 14 bases between them. The germline CDR1 and CDR2 sequences are SGHTA and FQGNSA. The CDR3 has 15 residues. CDR3 sequence reads: CASSLRAGIGTEAFF. The CDR3 DNA is TGTGCCAGCAGCTTACGGGCAGGGATTGGCACTGAAGCTTTCTTT.

In this sample, this clonotype turned up many times. The CDR3 here is CASSSHDKTGSGSPLHF. The CDR3 DNA sequence: TGTGCCAGCAGCTCCCACGATAAGACAGGGTCGGGATCACCCCTCCACTTT. The V call is TRBV7-9, the J call TRBJ1-6, with 7 nucleotides matching TRBD1. This CDR3 is 17 amino acids long. With V trimmed by 4 bases and J by 10 bases, 16 bases remained unmatched. Germline CDR1 reads SEHNR; CDR2 reads FQNEAQ (reference sequence). The full variable domain, in which reference TRBV7-9 and TRBJ1-6 provide the parts outside the CDR3, is DTGVSQNPRHKITKRGQNVTFRCDPISEHNRLYWYRQTLGQGPEFLTYFQNEAQLEKSRLLSDRFSAERPKGSFSTLEIQRTEQGDSAMYLCASSSHDKTGSGSPLHFGNGTRLTVT.

The chain has TRBV2 and TRBJ1-2; the D is unclear. From germline, CDR1 is SNHLY and CDR2 FYNNEI. Deletions cut 10 bases from V and 4 bases from J, with 13 bases between. This CDR3 has 12 amino acids. This CDR3 reads CAIEGLVYGYTF. The DNA of the CDR3 is TGTGCCATCGAAGGGTTAGTCTATGGCTACACCTTC.

This clonotype came up a few times. The chain couples TRBV7-8 to TRBJ2-7, with D possibly being TRBD1 (5 bases). V lost 2 bases to trimming and J lost 1 base, with 12 bases between them. The CDR3 spans 15 residues. The V gene's germline CDR1 is SGHVS and CDR2 FQNEAQ. CDR3 residues: CASSLSVGQSYEQYF. The CDR3 DNA follows: TGTGCCAGCAGCTTATCCGTAGGACAATCCTACGAGCAGTACTTC.

The table lists this clonotype with a few counts. The genes are TRBV14 and TRBJ2-1, with D maybe TRBD1 (6 bases). In germline, CDR1 is SGHDN, CDR2 FVKESK. The CDR3 is made up of 14 amino acids. Trimming stripped 0 bases from V and 12 bases from J, with 15 bases between. DNA for the CDR3: TGTGCCAGCAGCCAAGACCTCAGGGGCGCCTGGCAGTTCTTC. This codes for CASSQDLRGAWQFF.

This clonotype was detected only once. The V call is TRBV7-6, the J call TRBJ2-7; D might be TRBD1 (5 bases). The CDR3 covers 17 residues. CDR1 SGHVS and CDR2 FNYEAQ come from the germline V gene. The V and J ends lost 5 bases and 5 bases respectively, with 25 bases between them. The CDR3 is CASSRPKGARGVNEQYF. Here the CDR3 DNA reads TGTGCCAGCAGCAGGCCGAAAGGGGCCCGAGGAGTAAACGAGCAGTACTTC.

This clonotype has only a few counts. V and J are TRBV6-2 or TRBV6-3 and TRBJ2-2; D ambiguous. The CDR3 totals 11 residues. Germline V gene sequence: CDR1 MNHEY, CDR2 SVGEGT. V was cut by 7 bases and J by 2 bases, with 2 bases left in between. The CDR3 DNA is TGTGCCAGCACTAACACCGGGGAGCTGTTTTTT. As protein: CASTNTGELFF.

The chain couples TRBV27 to TRBJ2-7; TRBD2 matches 10 bases. This CDR3 comprises 16 residues. Germline V gene lookup returns CDR1 MNHEY and CDR2 SMNVEV (reference sequence). V lost 7 bases to trimming and J lost 0 bases; unmatched junction nucleotides: 9. CDR3 protein: CASNTHLAGASYEQYF. CDR3 DNA sequence: TGTGCCAGCAACACCCATCTAGCGGGGGCCTCCTACGAGCAGTACTTC.

This clonotype was counted at least ten times. The chain combines TRBV12-3 or TRBV12-4 with TRBJ1-1, with a tentative D call TRBD1 (5 bases). V lost 3 bases, J lost 6 bases, and 5 bases lay in between. This CDR3 is built from 11 residues. The CDR3 spells CASSLGAEAFF. The CDR3 nucleotides read TGTGCCAGCAGTTTGGGGGCTGAAGCTTTCTTT.

This clonotype occurred a few times. V usage is TRBV5-5 and J usage is TRBJ1-1; D ambiguous. This CDR3 has 13 amino acids. V dropped 7 bases and J dropped 3 bases, with 13 bases sitting between them. Germline loops: CDR1 SGHKS, CDR2 YYEKEE (reference sequence). CDR3 sequence (DNA): TGTGCCAGCTTCCGGGCGTGGGACACTGAAGCTTTCTTT. Protein product: CASFRAWDTEAFF.

V gene TRBV4-3 combines with J gene TRBJ2-3; the match to TRBD2 covers 7 bases. Germline-derived CDR1 and CDR2 are LGHNA and YSLEER. The length of the CDR3 is 15 residues. V shed 1 base and J 0 bases; nucleotides not matched to a gene: 1. The CDR3 DNA sequence: TGCGCCAGCAGCCAAGGCGGGGGAAGCACAGATACGCAGTATTTT. It specifies CASSQGGGSTDTQYF.

This clonotype showed up just a few times. The chain recombines TRBV29-1 with TRBJ2-1; D possibly corresponds to TRBD1 (5 bases). Between the trimmed V and J ends, which lost 1 base and 5 bases, there was a span of 12 bases. CDR1 and CDR2 from the germline V gene are SQVTM and ANQGSEA. The CDR3 runs to 14 residues. This chain's CDR3 is CSVEVTGPNNEQFF. Written as DNA, the CDR3 is TGCAGCGTTGAAGTCACAGGCCCAAACAATGAGCAGTTCTTC.

This clonotype was seen only a few times. In DNA, the CDR3 is TGTGCCAGCAGTTTTATTCGCGGCCCCGGGGAGCTGTTTTTT. Translation: CASSFIRGPGELFF. The genes are TRBV27 and TRBJ2-2, with D uncertain. The CDR3 covers 14 residues. Looked up from germline, CDR1 is MNHEY and CDR2 is SMNVEV (reference sequence). V lost 3 bases to trimming and J lost 6 bases, with 11 bases between them.

The J gene is TRBJ1-1, the V gene TRBV14, with 9 bases identical to TRBD1. The CDR3 has 14 residues. Trimming at V came to 5 bases and at J to 4 bases, leaving 5 bases not matched to a gene. Germline CDR1 reads SGHDN; CDR2 reads FVKESK. Here the CDR3 DNA reads TGTGCCAGCAGCTTGATACAGGGGGCCACTGAAGCTTTCTTT. It is translated as CASSLIQGATEAFF.

This clonotype was found a few times. This chain connects TRBV7-8 to TRBJ2-2; 10 bases line up with TRBD2. The CDR3 sequence is 19 residues long. Germline loops: CDR1 SGHVS, CDR2 FQNEAQ. Trimming took 5 bases from V and 4 from J; bases not matched to a gene: 16. CDR3 sequence: CASSPLSPAGGLSTGELFF. The CDR3 region has the DNA TGTGCCAGCAGCCCCCTGTCCCCAGCGGGGGGGCTGAGCACCGGGGAGCTGTTTTTT.

The V call is TRBV7-9, the J call TRBJ1-2; TRBD1 aligns across 9 bases. Germline loops: CDR1 SEHNR, CDR2 FQNEAQ (reference sequence). The CDR3 spans 16 residues. V lost 7 bases and J lost 3; bases outside the gene matches: 12. The CDR3 is CASNFVSGQGHYGYTF. In nucleotides, the CDR3 is TGTGCCAGCAACTTCGTCTCCGGACAGGGGCACTATGGCTACACCTTC.